Below are 16 T cell receptor beta chains sequenced from a single sample in a study of blood T cell repertoires in COVID-19. TCRdb keeps only in-frame clones here, not all; method: immunoSEQ multiplex PCR. Of 80,000 to 100,000 clones detected, less than 85% appear once; the ten largest clones hold approximately 4.1%. Material: peripheral blood. The receptors here all came from a man aged 65 to 85 with COVID-19, enrolled during active disease.

This chain joins TRBV10-3 and TRBJ2-6; maybe TRBD2 (5 bases). Germline-derived CDR1 and CDR2 are ENHRY and SYGVKD. Trimming took 1 base from V and 1 from J, leaving 14 bases between them. This CDR3 region has 18 residues. This chain's CDR3 is CAISEYPLAKSGANVLTF. The DNA of the CDR3 is TGTGCCATCAGTGAGTATCCGCTAGCTAAATCTGGGGCCAACGTCCTGACTTTC.

The chain has TRBV5-1 and TRBJ2-1; 7 positions agree with TRBD2. CDR3 size: 15 residues. The junction had 9 bases not matched to a gene; V was cut back by 1 base and J by 8 bases. From germline, CDR1 is SGHRS and CDR2 YFSETQ. CDR3 DNA: TGCGCCAGCAGCTTGTCGGGCGGGAGAATATATGAGCAGTTCTTC. Amino acid sequence: CASSLSGGRIYEQFF.

V is TRBV4-2 and J is TRBJ1-1; D remains unclear. The CDR3 sequence is 16 residues long. Trimming stripped 0 bases from V and 3 bases from J, with 14 bases between. Per germline, CDR1 LGHNA and CDR2 YNFKEQ. CDR3 nucleotide sequence: TGTGCCAGCAGCCAAGATGGGCGCAGTCTGGACACTGAAGCTTTCTTT. Translation: CASSQDGRSLDTEAFF.

V gene TRBV14 combines with J gene TRBJ1-2; D gene unclear. V lost 2 bases, J lost 7 bases, and 8 bases lay in between. Germline lookup yields CDR1 SGHDN and CDR2 FVKESK. This CDR3 is 12 amino acids long. The CDR3 DNA follows: TGTGCCAGCAGCCAATCTTCCGTTGGCTACACCTTC. This codes for CASSQSSVGYTF.

V usage is TRBV6-5 and J usage is TRBJ2-5, with TRBD2 matching over 8 bases. Per germline, CDR1 MNHEY and CDR2 SVGAGI. The V segment lost 7 bases and the J segment 4 bases; nucleotides outside the gene matches: 11. The CDR3 sequence is 15 residues long. CDR3 residues: CASKGSGAGVETQYF. CDR3 bases: TGTGCCAGCAAGGGATCGGGAGCGGGAGTAGAGACCCAGTACTTC.

In DNA, the CDR3 is TGTGCCAGTACCTTTATGGGACAGCGTAATGAAAAACTGTTTTTT. The encoded protein is CASTFMGQRNEKLFF. The chain has TRBV19 and TRBJ1-4; 7 bases align to TRBD1. The ends lost 7 bases at V and 4 bases at J; junction bases unmatched: 9. Germline-derived CDR1 and CDR2 are LNHDA and SQIVND (reference sequence). The CDR3 covers 15 residues.

This rearrangement joins TRBV30 to TRBJ2-1, with 13 bases matching TRBD2. This CDR3 has 15 residues. Germline CDR1 is GTSNPN and CDR2 is SVGIG (reference sequence). With 1 base clipped from V and 10 bases from J, the junction kept 7 bases outside the gene matches. CDR3 sequence: CAWSAGLAGVGEQFF. CDR3 sequence (DNA): TGTGCCTGGAGTGCAGGACTAGCGGGAGTGGGGGAGCAGTTCTTC.

This clone has more than one count but fewer than ten. J is TRBJ1-5 and V is TRBV6-5; D uncertain. Germline V lookup: CDR1 MNHEY, CDR2 SVGAGI. CDR3 length: 13 amino acids. The ends were cut back, 6 bases at V and 4 bases at J, with 10 bases in the middle. The CDR3 here is CASRAVSNQPQHF. CDR3 in DNA: TGTGCCAGCAGGGCGGTTTCGAATCAGCCCCAGCATTTT.

In the case of this clone: The conserved closing phenylalanine or tryptophan is absent in this CDR3, likely reflecting a read error. It is unclear where the CDR3 begins or ends on the DNA, so no DNA is shown, and the CDR3 is as TCRdb lists it. The rearrangement links TRBV15 to TRBJ1-2; the D segment call TRBD1 is taken from the table without a DNA check. Termini included, the CDR3 measures 14 amino acids. Germline V lookup: CDR1 LNHNV, CDR2 YYDKDF (reference sequence). The CDR3 loop reads CATSRVFLSPRTIY.

The rearrangement uses TRBV7-3 and TRBJ2-1; 14 bases agree with TRBD2. The CDR3 extends over 17 amino acids. V gave up 5 bases and J gave up 1 base; unmatched junction bases: 4. Germline CDR1 SGHTA, CDR2 FQGTGA. The CDR3 DNA sequence: TGTGCCAGCAGCACCGGGACTAGCGGGAGATCCTACAATGAGCAGTTCTTC. Its translation is CASSTGTSGRSYNEQFF.

The rearrangement joins TRBV7-6 to TRBJ2-1; 11 bases fit TRBD2. Per the germline V gene, CDR1 is SGHVS and CDR2 is FNYEAQ. The length of the CDR3 is 13 residues. V shed 7 bases and J 7 bases; nucleotides not matched to a gene: 3. In DNA, the CDR3 is TGTGCCAGCAAGGGACTAGCGGAAAATGAGCAGTTCTTC. It yields the protein CASKGLAENEQFF.

The chain joins TRBV19 to TRBJ1-2; D is unclear. Deletions cut 10 bases from V and 7 bases from J, with 13 bases between. Germline values: CDR1 LNHDA, CDR2 SQIVND (reference sequence). The CDR3 sequence is 11 residues long. CDR3 in DNA: TGTGCCACCTCAAATCGGGTTGGCTACACCTTC. This encodes CATSNRVGYTF. Together with reference TRBV19 and TRBJ1-2, the CDR3 gives the full variable domain: DGGITQSPKYLFRKEGQNVTLSCEQNLNHDAMYWYRQDPGQGLRLIYYSQIVNDFQKGDIAEGYSVSREKKESFPLTVTSAQKNPTAFYLCATSNRVGYTFGSGTRLTVV.

The chain couples TRBV13 to TRBJ2-3; 7 nucleotides match TRBD2. Germline V gene data show CDR1 as PRHDT and CDR2 as FYEKMQ (reference sequence). The length of the CDR3 is 17 residues. Unmatched junction bases numbered 10, after V lost 1 base and J lost 3 bases. The CDR3 sequence is CASSLVDPLGGTDTQYF. The CDR3 DNA is TGTGCCAGCAGCTTAGTAGATCCCCTCGGGGGGACAGATACGCAGTATTTT. Drawing the rest from reference TRBV13 and TRBJ2-3, the complete variable domain is AAGVIQSPRHLIKEKRETATLKCYPIPRHDTVYWYQQGPGQDPQFLISFYEKMQSDKGSIPDRFSAQQFSDYHSELNMSSLELGDSALYFCASSLVDPLGGTDTQYFGPGTRLTVL.

This rearrangement joins TRBV25-1 to TRBJ2-1; the D is unclear. The CDR3 has 12 amino acids. Between the trimmed V and J ends, which lost 4 bases and 7 bases, there was a span of 8 bases. Germline V gives CDR1 MGHDK, CDR2 SYGVNS. The CDR3 region has the DNA TGTGCCAGCAGTGCCTTCGTGAATGAGCAGTTCTTC. Translation gives CASSAFVNEQFF.

The V and J genes are TRBV2 and TRBJ2-1; 10 bases align to TRBD1. There are 13 residues in the CDR3. Germline CDR1 reads SNHLY; CDR2 reads FYNNEI. The J segment lost 8 bases and the V segment lost 6 bases, leaving 4 bases of the junction unmatched. CDR3 loop: CASRVTGGHEQFF. The CDR3 bases are TGTGCCAGCAGGGTGACAGGGGGCCATGAGCAGTTCTTC. The entire variable domain, with the rest obtained from reference TRBV2 and TRBJ2-1, is as follows: EPEVTQTPSHQVTQMGQEVILRCVPISNHLYFYWYRQILGQKVEFLVSFYNNEISEKSEIFDDQFSVERPDGSNFTLKIRSTKLEDSAMYFCASRVTGGHEQFFGPGTRLTVL.

This clone was detected only once. This chain connects TRBV3-1 (or the pseudogene TRBV3-2) to TRBJ2-7; D call uncertain. Germline loops: CDR1 LGHDT, CDR2 YNNKEL (reference sequence). V was clipped by 1 base and J by 3 bases, with 7 bases between them. The CDR3 is 13 residues long. The DNA for the CDR3 is TGTGCCAGCAGCCAAGTCCTTTTCTACGAGCAGTACTTC. As protein: CASSQVLFYEQYF.